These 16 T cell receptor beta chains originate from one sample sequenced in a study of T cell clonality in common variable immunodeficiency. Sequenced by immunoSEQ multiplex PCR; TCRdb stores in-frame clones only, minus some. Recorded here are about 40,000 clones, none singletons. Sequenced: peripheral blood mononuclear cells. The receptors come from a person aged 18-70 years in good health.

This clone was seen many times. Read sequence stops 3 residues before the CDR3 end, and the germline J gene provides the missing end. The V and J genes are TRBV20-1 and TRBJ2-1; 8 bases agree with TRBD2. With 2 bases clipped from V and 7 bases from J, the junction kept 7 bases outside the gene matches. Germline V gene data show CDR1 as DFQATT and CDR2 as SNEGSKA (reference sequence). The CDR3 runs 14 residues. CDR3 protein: CSARSGTSTNEQFF. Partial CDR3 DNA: TGCAGTGCTAGAAGCGGGACTAGTACTAATGAG.

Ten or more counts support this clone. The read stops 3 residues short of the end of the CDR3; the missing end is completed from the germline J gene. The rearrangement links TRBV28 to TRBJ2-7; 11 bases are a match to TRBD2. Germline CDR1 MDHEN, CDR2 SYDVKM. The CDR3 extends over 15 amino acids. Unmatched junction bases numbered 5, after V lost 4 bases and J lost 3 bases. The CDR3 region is CASSSGLAANYEQYF. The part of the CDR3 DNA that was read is TGTGCCAGCAGTTCGGGACTAGCGGCAAACTACGAG.

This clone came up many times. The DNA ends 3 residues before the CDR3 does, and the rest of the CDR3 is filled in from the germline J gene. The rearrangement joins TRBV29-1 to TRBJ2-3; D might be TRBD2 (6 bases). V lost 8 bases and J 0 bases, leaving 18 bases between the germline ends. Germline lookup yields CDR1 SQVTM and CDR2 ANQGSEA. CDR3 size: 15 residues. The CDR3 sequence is CSTSSGPSSTDTQYF. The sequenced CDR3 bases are TGCAGCACTTCCAGCGGGCCCTCTAGCACAGATACG.

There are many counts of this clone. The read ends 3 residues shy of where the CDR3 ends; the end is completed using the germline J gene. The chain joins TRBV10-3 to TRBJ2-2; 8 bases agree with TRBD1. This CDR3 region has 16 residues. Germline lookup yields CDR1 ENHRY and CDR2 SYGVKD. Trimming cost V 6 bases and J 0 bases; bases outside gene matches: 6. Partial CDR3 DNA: TGTGCCATCAGGGGGGGACAGGCTACGAACACCGGGGAG. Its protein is CAIRGGQATNTGE. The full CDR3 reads CAIRGGQATNTGELFF.

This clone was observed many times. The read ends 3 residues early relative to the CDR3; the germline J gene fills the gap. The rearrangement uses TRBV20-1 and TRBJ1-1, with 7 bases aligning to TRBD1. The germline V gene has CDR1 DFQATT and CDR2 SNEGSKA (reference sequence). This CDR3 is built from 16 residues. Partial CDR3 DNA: TGCAGTGCTAGAGATCCCGGACAGGAGGGAGGATATGGA. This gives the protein CSARDPGQEGGYG. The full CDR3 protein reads CSARDPGQEGGYGAFF.

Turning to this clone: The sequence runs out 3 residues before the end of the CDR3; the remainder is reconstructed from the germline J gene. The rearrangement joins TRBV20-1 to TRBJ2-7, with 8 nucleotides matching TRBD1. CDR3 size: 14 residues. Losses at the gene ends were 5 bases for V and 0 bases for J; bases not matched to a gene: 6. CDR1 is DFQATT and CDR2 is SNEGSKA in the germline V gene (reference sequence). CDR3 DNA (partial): TGCAGTGCTCGCGGACAGGGCCTCTCCTACGAG. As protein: CSARGQGLSYE. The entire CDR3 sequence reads CSARGQGLSYEQYF.

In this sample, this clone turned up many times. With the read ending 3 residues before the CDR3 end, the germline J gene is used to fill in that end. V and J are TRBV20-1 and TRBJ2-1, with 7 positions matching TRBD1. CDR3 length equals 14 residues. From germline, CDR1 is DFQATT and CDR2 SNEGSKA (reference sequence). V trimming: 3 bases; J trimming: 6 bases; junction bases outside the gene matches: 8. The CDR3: CSARRTGGANEQFF. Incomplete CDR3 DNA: TGCAGTGCTAGGAGGACAGGAGGTGCCAATGAG.

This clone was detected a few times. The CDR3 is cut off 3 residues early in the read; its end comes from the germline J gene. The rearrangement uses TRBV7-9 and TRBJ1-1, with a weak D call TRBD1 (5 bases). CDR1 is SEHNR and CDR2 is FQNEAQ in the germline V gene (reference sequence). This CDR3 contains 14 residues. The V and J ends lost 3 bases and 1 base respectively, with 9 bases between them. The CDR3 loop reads CASSFYRRNTEAFF. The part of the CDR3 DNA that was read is TGTGCCAGCAGCTTCTACAGGAGGAACACTGAA. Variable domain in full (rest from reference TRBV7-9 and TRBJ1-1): DTGVSQNPRHKITKRGQNVTFRCDPISEHNRLYWYRQTLGQGPEFLTYFQNEAQLEKSRLLSDRFSAERPKGSFSTLEIQRTEQGDSAMYLCASSFYRRNTEAFFGQGTRLTVV.

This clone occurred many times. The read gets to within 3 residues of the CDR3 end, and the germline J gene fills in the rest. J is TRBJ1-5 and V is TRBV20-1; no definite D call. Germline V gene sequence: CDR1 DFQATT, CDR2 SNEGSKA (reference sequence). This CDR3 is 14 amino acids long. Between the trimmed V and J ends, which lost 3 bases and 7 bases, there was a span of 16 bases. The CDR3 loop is CSASSLRSKQPQHF. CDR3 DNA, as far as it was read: TGCAGTGCTAGTTCTTTGCGGTCAAAACAGCCC.

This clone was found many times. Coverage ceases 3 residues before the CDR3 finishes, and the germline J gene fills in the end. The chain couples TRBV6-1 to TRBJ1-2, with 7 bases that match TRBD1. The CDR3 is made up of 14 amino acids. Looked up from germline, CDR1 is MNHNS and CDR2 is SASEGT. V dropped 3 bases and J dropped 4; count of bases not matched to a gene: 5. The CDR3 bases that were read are TGTGCCAGCAGTGAGAACAGGGGTGGCTATGGC. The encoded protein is CASSENRGGYG. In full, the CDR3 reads CASSENRGGYGYTF.

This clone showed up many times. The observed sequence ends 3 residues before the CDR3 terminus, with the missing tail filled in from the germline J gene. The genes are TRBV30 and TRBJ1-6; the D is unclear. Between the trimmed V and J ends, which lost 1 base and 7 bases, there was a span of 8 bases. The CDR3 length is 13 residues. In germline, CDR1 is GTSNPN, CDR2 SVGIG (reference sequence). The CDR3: CAWSEIGNSPLHF. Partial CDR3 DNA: TGTGCCTGGAGTGAGATAGGGAATTCACCC.

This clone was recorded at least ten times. The CDR3 loop reads CACRASGNVGELFF. Incomplete CDR3 DNA: TGTGCCTGCCGTGCCAGCGGGAATGTCGGGGAG. This chain joins TRBV7-3 and TRBJ2-2, with 7 bases aligning to TRBD2. The read halts 3 residues ahead of the CDR3 end, with the missing end drawn from the germline J gene. Germline-derived CDR1 and CDR2 are SGHTA and FQGTGA. This CDR3 has 14 amino acids. J lost 7 bases, V lost 11 bases, and 13 bases had no gene match.

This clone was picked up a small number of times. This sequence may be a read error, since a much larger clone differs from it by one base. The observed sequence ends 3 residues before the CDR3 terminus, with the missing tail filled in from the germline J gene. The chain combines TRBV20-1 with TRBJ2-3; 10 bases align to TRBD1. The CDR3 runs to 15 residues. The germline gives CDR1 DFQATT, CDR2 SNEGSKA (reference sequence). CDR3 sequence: CSARRGTGVNQPQYF. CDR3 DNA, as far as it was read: TGCAGTGCTAGGAGGGGGACAGGGGTCAATCAGCCG.

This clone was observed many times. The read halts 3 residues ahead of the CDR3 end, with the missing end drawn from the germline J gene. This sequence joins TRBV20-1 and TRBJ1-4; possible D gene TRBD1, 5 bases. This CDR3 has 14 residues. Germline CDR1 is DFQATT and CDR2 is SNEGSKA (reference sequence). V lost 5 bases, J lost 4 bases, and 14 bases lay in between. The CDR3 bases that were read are TGCAGTGCTTTTCCGGGGGGGGGTAATGAAAAA. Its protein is CSAFPGGGNEK. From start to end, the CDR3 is CSAFPGGGNEKLFF.

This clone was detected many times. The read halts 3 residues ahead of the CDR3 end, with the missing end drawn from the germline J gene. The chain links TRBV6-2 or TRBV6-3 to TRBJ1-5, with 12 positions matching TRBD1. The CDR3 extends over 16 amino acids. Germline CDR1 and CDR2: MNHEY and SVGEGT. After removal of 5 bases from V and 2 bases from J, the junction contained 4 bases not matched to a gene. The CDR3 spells CASSGTGGAGNQPQHF. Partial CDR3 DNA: TGTGCCAGCAGTGGGACAGGGGGCGCGGGCAATCAGCCC.

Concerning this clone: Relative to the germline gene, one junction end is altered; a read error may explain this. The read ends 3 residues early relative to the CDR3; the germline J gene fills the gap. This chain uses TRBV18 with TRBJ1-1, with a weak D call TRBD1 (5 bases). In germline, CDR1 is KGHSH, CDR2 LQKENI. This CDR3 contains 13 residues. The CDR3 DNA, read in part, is TGTGCCAGCCCACCTACAGGGAACACTGAA. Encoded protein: CASPPTGNTE. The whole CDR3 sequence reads CASPPTGNTEAFF.